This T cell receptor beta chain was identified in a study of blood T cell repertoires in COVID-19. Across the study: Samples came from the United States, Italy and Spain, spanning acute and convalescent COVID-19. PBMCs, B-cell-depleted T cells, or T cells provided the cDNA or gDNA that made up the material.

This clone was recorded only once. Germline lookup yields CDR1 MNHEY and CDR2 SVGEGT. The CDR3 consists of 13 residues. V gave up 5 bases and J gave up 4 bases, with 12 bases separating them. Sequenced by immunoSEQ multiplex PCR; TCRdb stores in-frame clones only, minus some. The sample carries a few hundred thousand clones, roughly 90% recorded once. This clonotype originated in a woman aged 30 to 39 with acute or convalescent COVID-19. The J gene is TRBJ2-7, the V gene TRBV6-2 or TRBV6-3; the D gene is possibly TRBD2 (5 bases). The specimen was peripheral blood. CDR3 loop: CASSRVPGYEQYF. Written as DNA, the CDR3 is TGTGCCAGCAGTCGCGTCCCGGGATACGAGCAGTACTTC.